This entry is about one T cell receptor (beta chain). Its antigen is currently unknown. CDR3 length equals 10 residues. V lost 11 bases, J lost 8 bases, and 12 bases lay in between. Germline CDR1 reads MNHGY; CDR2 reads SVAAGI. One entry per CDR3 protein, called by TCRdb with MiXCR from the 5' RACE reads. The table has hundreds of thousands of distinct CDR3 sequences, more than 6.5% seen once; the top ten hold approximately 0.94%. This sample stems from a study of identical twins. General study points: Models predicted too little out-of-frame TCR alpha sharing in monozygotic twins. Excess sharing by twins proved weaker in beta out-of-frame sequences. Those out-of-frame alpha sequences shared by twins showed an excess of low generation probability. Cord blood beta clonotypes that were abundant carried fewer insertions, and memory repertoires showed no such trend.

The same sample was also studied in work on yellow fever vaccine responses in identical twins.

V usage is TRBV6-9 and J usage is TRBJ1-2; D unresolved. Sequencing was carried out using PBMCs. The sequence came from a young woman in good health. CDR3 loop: CAHLRSGYTF. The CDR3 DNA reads TGTGCCCATTTAAGGTCCGGCTACACCTTC.